The following is a TCR beta chain sequence with its context. Its specificity is unknown. This entry is derived from a study of Ad26.COV2.S vaccination and SARS-CoV-2 variants. Across the whole study: Donor allocation was to the COV1001 Ad26.COV2.S trial arm. The study's findings and limits: The analyses of TCR breadth and depth may have understated the size of total T cell responses.

This CDR3 contains 12 residues. V lost 7 bases to trimming and J lost 7 bases, with 14 bases between them. Germline CDR1 MNHEY, CDR2 SVGEGT. Treatment described: about 20 received Ad26.COV2.S at low or high dose, single or two shots; roughly 5 received placebo; per-sample allocation not given. Collection of the samples took place on day 63 after the first injection of vaccine or placebo. The administered vaccine (an Ad26 vector) expressed Wuhan-strain SARS-CoV-2 spike. Produced via immunoSEQ multiplex PCR; TCRdb's table is partial and in-frame only. The profile covers around 340,000 clones, with approximately 90% appearing a single time and 6.4% taken by the ten largest.

The source is a person between 18 and 65 years old who received the Ad26.COV2.S COVID-19 vaccine or a placebo. The chain joins TRBV6-2 or TRBV6-3 to TRBJ2-7; D call uncertain. Material: peripheral blood, obtained in a trial of Ad26.COV2.S vaccine versus placebo. The CDR3 region has the DNA TGTGCCAGCACCCCCCCCACGCGTGAGCAGTACTTC. It specifies CASTPPTREQYF.